Included here is one T cell receptor (beta chain) sequence, with context. Its antigen remains unidentified. Study-wide findings and caveats: Tumor Treg TCRs overlapped most with tumor naive CD4+ cells. Whole repertoires were not studied in the larger cohort, only one V-J beta rearrangement.

Full-length variable regions came from constant-region reverse primers plus semi-nested Nested Universal Primer A PCR. MiXCR was run by TCRdb on the 5' RACE reads, yielding one entry per CDR3 protein. The sample records tens of thousands of distinct CDR3 sequences, around a quarter being singletons. CD25-based Treg depletion was applied to purified naive CD4+ T cells. The V gene lost 11 bases and the J gene lost 2 bases, with 20 bases spanning the gap. The CDR3 sequence is 15 residues long. Germline lookup yields CDR1 ENHRY and CDR2 SYGVKD. The TCR originated in a female donor with breast cancer. Sequenced input: naive CD4+ T cells sorted from blood. Subset specified: naive CD4+ T cells, CD4+CD45RA+CD25-. This chain links TRBV10-3 with TRBJ2-3, with no clear D. CDR3 amino acids: CAYMFRKAYTDTQYF. CDR3 DNA: TGTGCCTACATGTTCCGTAAAGCCTACACAGATACGCAGTATTTT.